This note documents a single T cell receptor (beta chain) sequence. In the original workflow: Estimated nucleated cell counts came from reference gene primer amplification. Sequencing was performed with immunoSEQ multiplex PCR; in TCRdb, only in-frame clones are kept and a portion is missing. V and J calls and clone size are copied from that table; D and trimming were computed from the DNA. The profile shows a few hundred thousand clones, 80% to 90% of them singletons. The study counted Cohort 3 donors as recovered given two negative PCRs, clearance, or symptom resolution. The sample belongs to a study of blood T cell repertoires in COVID-19. Study-level background: Nucleic acid was either cDNA or gDNA, and it came from T cells, B-cell-depleted T cells, or PBMCs.

Germline trimming cut 5 bases from V and 12 bases from J; bases unmatched to any gene: 11. Germline CDR1 reads SGHRS; CDR2 reads YFSETQ. This CDR3 comprises 15 residues. This clonotype originated in a man in his forties who had recovered from COVID-19. The rearrangement links TRBV5-1 to TRBJ1-4; 12 positions match TRBD1. Sequenced input: PBMCs or T cells enriched from blood (not recorded which). The CDR3, as DNA: TGCGCCAGCAGTTTTTTAGGGACAGGGGGCAACGAACTGTTTTTT. Protein: CASSFLGTGGNELFF.